This paragraph reports one T cell receptor (beta chain). Its specificity is unknown. The data derive from a study of cytomegalovirus exposure and HLA in healthy donors. Assay: immunoSEQ multiplex PCR; the TCRdb copy retains only in-frame clones and omits some. This table holds about 73,000 clones, about 90% found once. These donors were members of the roughly 120-subject validation cohort, a group separate from the approximately 700-subject first cohort. Study-wide results and limits: That first-cohort TCR clusters tended to co-occur in the roughly 110 validation repertoires was found in a later analysis.

The germline V gene encodes CDR1 MNHNS and CDR2 SASEGT. This CDR3 has 17 residues. Trimming left V 1 base short and J 1 base short, with 14 bases between. The specimen sequenced was PBMCs. The TCR comes from a woman aged 18-30 years in good health and CMV-seropositive. The rearrangement links TRBV6-1 to TRBJ1-5; D remains unclear. CDR3 sequence (DNA): TGTGCCAGCAGTGAAGGGGTATGGGAGTCGAGCAATCAGCCCCAGCATTTT. Its protein product is CASSEGVWESSNQPQHF.